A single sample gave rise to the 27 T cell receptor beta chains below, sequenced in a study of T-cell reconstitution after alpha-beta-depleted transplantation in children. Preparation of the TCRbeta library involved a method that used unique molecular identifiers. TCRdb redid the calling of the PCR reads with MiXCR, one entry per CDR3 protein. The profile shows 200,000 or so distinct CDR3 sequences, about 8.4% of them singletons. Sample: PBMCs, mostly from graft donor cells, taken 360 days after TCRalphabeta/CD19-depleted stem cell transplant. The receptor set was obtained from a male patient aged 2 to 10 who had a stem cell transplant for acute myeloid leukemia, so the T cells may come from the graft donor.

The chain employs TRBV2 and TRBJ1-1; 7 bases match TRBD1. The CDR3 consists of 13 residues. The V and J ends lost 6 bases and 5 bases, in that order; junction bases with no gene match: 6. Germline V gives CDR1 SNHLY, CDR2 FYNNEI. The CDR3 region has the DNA TGTGCCAGCAGGAGGGCAGGGGGTACTGAAGCTTTCTTT. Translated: CASRRAGGTEAFF.

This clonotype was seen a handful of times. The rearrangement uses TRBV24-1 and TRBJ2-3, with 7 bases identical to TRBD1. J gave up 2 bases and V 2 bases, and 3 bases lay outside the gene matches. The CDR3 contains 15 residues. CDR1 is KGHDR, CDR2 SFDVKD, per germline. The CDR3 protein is CATSDSDRPTDTQYF. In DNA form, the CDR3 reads TGTGCCACCAGTGATTCGGACAGGCCCACAGATACGCAGTATTTT.

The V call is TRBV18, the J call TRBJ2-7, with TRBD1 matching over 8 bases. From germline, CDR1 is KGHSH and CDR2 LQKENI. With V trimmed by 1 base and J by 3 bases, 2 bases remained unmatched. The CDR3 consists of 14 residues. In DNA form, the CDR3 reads TGTGCCAGCTCACCACGACAGGGGAGCTACGAGCAGTACGTC. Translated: CASSPRQGSYEQYV.

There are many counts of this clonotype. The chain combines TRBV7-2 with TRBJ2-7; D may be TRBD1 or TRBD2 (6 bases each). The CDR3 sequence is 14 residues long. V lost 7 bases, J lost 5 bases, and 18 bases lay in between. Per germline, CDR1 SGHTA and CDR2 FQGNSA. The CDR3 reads CASTMGGHLNEQYF. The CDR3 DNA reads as TGTGCCAGCACCATGGGGGGACACCTTAACGAGCAGTACTTC.

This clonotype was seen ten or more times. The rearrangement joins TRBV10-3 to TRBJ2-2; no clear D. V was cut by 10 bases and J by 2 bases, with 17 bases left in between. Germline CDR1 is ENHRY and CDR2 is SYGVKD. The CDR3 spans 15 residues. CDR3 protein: CATRTADLNTGELFF. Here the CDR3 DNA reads TGTGCCACCCGGACGGCCGACCTCAACACCGGGGAGCTGTTTTTT.

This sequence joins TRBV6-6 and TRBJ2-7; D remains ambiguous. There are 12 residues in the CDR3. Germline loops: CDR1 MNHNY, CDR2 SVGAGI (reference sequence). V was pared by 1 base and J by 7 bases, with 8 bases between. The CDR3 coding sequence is TGTGCCAGCAGTTACTTACTGTGGGAGCAGTACTTC. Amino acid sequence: CASSYLLWEQYF.

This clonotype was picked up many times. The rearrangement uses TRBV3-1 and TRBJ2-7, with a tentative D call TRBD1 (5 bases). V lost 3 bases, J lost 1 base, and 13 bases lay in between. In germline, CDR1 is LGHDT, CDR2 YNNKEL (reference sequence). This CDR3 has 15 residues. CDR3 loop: CASSHSARGSYEQYV. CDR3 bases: TGTGCCAGCAGCCATTCCGCTAGGGGATCCTACGAGCAGTACGTC.

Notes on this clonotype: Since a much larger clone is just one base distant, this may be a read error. The CDR3 loop reads CASSYETSGRDPADTQYF. CDR3 DNA sequence: TGTGCCAGCAGTTACGAGACTAGCGGGAGGGACCCCGCAGATACGCAGTATTTT. J is TRBJ2-3 and V is TRBV6-2 or TRBV6-3; 14 bases match TRBD2. This CDR3 comprises 18 residues. CDR1 and CDR2 (germline): MNHEY, SVGEGT. V lost 2 bases and J lost 4; bases outside the gene matches: 8.

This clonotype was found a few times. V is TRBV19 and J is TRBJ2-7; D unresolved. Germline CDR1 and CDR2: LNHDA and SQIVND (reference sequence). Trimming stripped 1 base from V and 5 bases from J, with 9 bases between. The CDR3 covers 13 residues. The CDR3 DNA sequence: TGTGCCAGTAGTATAGCTGGAGTCAACGAGCAGTACTTC. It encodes CASSIAGVNEQYF.

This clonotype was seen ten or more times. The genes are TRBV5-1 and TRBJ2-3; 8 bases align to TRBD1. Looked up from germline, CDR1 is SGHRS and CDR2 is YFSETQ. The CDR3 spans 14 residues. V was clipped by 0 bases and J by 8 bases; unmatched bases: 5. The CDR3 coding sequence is TGCGCCAGCAGCTTGGGACAGGGGAGAGGTACGCAGTATTTT. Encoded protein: CASSLGQGRGTQYF.

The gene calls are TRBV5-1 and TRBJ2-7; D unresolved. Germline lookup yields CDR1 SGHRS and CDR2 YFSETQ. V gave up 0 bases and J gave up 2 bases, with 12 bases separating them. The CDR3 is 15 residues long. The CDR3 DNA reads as TGCGCCAGCAGCTTGGCAGGTGTCCTTACCTACGAGCAGTACTTC. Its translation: CASSLAGVLTYEQYF.

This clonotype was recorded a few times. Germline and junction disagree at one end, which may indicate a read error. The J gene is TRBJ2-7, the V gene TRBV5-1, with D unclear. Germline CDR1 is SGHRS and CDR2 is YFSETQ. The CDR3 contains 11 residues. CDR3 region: CASRSDGFAHF. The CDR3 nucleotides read TGCGCCAGCAGGTCTGACGGTTTTGCACACTTC.

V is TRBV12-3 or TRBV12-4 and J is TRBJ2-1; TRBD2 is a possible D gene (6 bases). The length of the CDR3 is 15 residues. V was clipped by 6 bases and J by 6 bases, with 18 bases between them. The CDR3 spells CASSGGLRQINEQFF. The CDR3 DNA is TGTGCCAGCAGCGGGGGACTCCGACAAATCAATGAGCAGTTCTTC.

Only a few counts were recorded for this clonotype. As DNA, the CDR3 is TGCAGCGTTTCTCGGGAGTCGGACACCGGGGAGCTGTTTTTT. Translation gives CSVSRESDTGELFF. This chain uses TRBV29-1 with TRBJ2-2; tentatively, D is TRBD2 (6 bases). The ends were cut back, 5 bases at V and 3 bases at J, with 13 bases in the middle. This CDR3 spans 14 amino acids. Germline V lookup: CDR1 SQVTM, CDR2 ANQGSEA.

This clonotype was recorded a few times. CDR3 DNA sequence: TGCAGTGCTAGTGACGCCGGGACATCGAACACTGAAGCTTTCTTT. As protein: CSASDAGTSNTEAFF. The chain links TRBV20-1 to TRBJ1-1, with D possibly matching TRBD1 (6 bases). Germline CDR1 DFQATT, CDR2 SNEGSKA (reference sequence). V was clipped by 3 bases and J by 1 base, with 15 bases between them. This CDR3 has 15 residues.

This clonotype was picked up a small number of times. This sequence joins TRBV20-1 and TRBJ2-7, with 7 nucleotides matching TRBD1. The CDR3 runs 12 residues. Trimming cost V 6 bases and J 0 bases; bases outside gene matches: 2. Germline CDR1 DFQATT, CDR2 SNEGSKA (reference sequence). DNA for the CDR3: TGCAGTGCATGGGACAGCTCCTACGAGCAGTACTTC. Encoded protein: CSAWDSSYEQYF.

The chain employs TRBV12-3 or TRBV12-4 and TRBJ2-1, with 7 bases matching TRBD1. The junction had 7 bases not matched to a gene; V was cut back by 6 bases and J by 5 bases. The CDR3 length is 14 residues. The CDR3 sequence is CASRHADRDNEQFF. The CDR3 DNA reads TGTGCCAGCAGACATGCCGACAGGGACAATGAGCAGTTCTTC.

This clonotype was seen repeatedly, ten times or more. As DNA, the CDR3 is TGTGCCAGCAGTACCCGCCTAGCGGGAGGTCCCAATGAGCAGTTCTTC. Its translation: CASSTRLAGGPNEQFF. V gene TRBV12-3 or TRBV12-4 combines with J gene TRBJ2-1, with 11 positions matching TRBD2. CDR3 length: 16 amino acids. The junction had 9 bases not matched to a gene; V was cut back by 5 bases and J by 6 bases.

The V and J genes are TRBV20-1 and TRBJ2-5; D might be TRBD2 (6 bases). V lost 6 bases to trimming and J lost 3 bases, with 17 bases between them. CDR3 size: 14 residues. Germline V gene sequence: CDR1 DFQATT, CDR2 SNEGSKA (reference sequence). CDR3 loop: CSATRGSIKETQYF. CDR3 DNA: TGCAGTGCCACCCGGGGGAGCATAAAAGAGACCCAGTACTTC.

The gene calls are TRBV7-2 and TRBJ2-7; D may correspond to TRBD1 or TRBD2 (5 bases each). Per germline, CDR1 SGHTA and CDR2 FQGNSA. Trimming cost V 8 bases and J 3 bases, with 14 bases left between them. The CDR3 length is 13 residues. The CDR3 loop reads CASSGLRFYEQYF. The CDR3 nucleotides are TGTGCCAGCTCGGGGCTACGTTTCTACGAGCAGTACTTC.

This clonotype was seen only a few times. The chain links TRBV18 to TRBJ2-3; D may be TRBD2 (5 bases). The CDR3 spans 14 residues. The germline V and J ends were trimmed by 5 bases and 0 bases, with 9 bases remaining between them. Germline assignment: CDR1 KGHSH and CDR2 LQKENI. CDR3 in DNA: TGTGCCAGCTCAGTAAGGACTAGCACAGATACGCAGTATTTT. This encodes CASSVRTSTDTQYF. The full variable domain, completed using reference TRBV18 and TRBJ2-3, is NAGVMQNPRHLVRRRGQEARLRCSPMKGHSHVYWYRQLPEEGLKFMVYLQKENIIDESGMPKERFSAEFPKEGPSILRIQQVVRGDSAAYFCASSVRTSTDTQYFGPGTRLTVL.

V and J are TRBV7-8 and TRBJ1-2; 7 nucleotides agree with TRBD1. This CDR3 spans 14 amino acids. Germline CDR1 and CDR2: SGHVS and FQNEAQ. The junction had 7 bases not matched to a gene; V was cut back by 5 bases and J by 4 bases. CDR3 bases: TGTGCCAGCAGCACTCGGACAGGCTTCTATGGCTACACCTTC. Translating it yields CASSTRTGFYGYTF. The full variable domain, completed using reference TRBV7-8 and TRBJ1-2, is GAGVSQSPRYKVAKRGQDVALRCDPISGHVSLFWYQQALGQGPEFLTYFQNEAQLDKSGLPSDRFFAERPEGSVSTLKIQRTQQEDSAVYLCASSTRTGFYGYTFGSGTRLTVV.

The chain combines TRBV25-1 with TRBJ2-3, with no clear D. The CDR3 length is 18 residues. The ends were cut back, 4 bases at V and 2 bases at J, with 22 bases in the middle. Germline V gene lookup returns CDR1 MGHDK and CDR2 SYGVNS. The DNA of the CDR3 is TGTGCCAGCAGTGCGCAGTTGACCCTCACGTACAACACAGATACGCAGTATTTT. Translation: CASSAQLTLTYNTDTQYF. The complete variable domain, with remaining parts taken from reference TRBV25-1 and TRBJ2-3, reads EADIYQTPRYLVIGTGKKITLECSQTMGHDKMYWYQQDPGMELHLIHYSYGVNSTEKGDLSSESTVSRIRTEHFPLTLESARPSHTSQYLCASSAQLTLTYNTDTQYFGPGTRLTVL.

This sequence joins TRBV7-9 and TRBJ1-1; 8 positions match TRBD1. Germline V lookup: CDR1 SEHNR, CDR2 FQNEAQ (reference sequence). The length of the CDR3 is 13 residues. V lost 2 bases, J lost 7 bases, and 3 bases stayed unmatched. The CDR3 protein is CASSLRTGSEAFF. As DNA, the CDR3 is TGTGCCAGCAGCTTAAGGACAGGGAGTGAAGCTTTCTTT.

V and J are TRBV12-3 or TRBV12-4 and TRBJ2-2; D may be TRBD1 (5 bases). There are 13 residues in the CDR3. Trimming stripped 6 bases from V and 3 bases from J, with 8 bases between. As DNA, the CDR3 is TGTGCCAGCAGGGGCAGGGACACCGGGGAGCTGTTTTTT. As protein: CASRGRDTGELFF.

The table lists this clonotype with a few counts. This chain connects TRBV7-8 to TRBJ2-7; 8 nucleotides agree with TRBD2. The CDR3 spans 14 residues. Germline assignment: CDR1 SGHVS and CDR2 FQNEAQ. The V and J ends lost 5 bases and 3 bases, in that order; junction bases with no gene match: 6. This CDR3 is CASSPLAGNYEQYF. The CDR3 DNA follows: TGTGCCAGCAGCCCTCTAGCGGGCAACTACGAGCAGTACTTC.

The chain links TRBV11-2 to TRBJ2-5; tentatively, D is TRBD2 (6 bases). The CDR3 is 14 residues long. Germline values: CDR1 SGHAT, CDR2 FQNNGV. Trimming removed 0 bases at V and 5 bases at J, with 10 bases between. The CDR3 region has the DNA TGTGCCAGCAGCTTAGATCCAGGGAGGGAGACCCAGTACTTC. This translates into CASSLDPGRETQYF.